This T cell receptor (beta chain) was documented in a study of cytomegalovirus exposure and HLA in healthy donors. Comments on this clone: Its antigen remains unknown.

It was with 60 Vbeta and 13 Jbeta primers that the PCR ran. Generated by immunoSEQ multiplex PCR, the TCRdb table keeps only in-frame clones and is missing some. The sample yields roughly 130,000 clones, about 80% seen once. The CDR3 runs 15 residues. V lost 0 bases, J lost 0 bases, and 10 bases lay in between. Germline CDR1 SGHRS, CDR2 YFSETQ. Findings of the study overall: Later analysis found that TCR beta chains associated with HLA were more clonally expanded than other, equally common chains.

The clonotype was recovered from a male donor in good health and CMV-seronegative. This chain uses TRBV5-1 with TRBJ2-7; tentatively, D is TRBD2 (6 bases). Sequencing was performed on PBMCs. CDR3 in DNA: TGCGCCAGCAGCTTGGTAGCGGCAAGCTCCTACGAGCAGTACTTC. As protein: CASSLVAASSYEQYF.